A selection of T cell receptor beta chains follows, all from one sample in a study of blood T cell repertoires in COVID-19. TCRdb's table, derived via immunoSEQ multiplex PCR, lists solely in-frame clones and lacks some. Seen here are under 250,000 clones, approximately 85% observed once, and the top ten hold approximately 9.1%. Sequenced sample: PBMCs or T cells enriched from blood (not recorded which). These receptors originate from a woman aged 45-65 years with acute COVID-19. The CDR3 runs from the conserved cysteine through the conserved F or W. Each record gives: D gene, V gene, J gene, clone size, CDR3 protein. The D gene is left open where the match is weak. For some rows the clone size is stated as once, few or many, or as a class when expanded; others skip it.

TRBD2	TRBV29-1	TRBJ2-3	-	CSVEVLAGGYTQYF
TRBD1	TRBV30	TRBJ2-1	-	CAWSRTGAWEQFF
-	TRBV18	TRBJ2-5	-	CASFRGTEETQYF
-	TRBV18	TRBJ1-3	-	CASSRSGVSGNTIYF
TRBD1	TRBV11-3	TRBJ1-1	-	CASSENRGMNTEAFF
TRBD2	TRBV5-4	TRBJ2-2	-	CASSLKTSGGSGELFF
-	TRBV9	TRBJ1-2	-	CASSVEAAGDYGYTF
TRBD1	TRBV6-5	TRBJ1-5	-	CASRSTGNQPQHF
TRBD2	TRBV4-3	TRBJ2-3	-	CASSQEAGGVMDTQYF
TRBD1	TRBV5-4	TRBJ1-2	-	CASSLERIRQGADYGYTF
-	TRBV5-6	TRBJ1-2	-	CASAFGGLPMGYTF
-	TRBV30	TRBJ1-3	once	CAWSVQGANTIYF
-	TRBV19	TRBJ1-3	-	CASSLLPTSGNTIYF
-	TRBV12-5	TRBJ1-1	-	CASGLMDRPPTNTEAFF